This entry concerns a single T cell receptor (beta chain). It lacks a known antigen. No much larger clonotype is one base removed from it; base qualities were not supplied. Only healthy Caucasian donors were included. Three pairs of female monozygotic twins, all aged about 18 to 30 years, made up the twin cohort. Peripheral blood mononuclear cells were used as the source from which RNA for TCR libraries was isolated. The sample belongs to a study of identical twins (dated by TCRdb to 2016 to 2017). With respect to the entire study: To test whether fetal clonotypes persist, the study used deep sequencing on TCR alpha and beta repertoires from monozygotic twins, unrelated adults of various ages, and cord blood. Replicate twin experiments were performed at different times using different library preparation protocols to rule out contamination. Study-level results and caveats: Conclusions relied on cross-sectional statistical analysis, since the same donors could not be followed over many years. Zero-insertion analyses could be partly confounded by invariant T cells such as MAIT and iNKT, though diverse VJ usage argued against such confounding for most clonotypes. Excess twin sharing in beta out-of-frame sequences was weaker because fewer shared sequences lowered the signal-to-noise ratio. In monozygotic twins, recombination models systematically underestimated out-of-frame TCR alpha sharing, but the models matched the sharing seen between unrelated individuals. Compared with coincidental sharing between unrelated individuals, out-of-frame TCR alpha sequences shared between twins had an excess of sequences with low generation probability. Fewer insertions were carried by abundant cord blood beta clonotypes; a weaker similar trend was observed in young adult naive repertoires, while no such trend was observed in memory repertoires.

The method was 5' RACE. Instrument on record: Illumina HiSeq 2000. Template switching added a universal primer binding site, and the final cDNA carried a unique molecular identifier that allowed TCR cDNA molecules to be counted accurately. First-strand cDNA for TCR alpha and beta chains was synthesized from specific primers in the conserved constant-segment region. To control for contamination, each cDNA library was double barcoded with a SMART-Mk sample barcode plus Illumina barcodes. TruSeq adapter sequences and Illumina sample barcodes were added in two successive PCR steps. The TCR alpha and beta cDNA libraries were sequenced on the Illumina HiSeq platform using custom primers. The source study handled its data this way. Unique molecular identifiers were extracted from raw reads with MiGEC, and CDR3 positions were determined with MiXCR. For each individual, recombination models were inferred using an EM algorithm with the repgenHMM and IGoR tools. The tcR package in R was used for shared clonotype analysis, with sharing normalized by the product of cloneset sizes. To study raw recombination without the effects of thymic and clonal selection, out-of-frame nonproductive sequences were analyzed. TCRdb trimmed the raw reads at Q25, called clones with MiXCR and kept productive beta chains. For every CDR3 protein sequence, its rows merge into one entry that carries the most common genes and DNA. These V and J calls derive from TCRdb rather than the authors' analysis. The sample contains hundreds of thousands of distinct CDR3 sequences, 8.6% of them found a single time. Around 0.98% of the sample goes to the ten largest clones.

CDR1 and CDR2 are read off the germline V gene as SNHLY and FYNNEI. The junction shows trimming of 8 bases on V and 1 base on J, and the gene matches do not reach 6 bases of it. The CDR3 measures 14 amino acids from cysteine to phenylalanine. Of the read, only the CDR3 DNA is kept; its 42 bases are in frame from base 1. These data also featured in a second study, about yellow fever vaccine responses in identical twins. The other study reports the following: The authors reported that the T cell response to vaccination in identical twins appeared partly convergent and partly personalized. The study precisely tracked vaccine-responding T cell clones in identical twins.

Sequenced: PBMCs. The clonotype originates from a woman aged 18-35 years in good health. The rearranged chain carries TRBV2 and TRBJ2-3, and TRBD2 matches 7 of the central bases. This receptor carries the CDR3 CASVVAGGTDTQYF. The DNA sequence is TGTGCCAGCGTCGTCGCGGGGGGCACAGATACGCAGTATTTT. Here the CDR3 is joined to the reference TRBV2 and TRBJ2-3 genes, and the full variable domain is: EPEVTQTPSHQVTQMGQEVILRCVPISNHLYFYWYRQILGQKVEFLVSFYNNEISEKSEIFDDQFSVERPDGSNFTLKIRSTKLEDSAMYFCASVVAGGTDTQYFGPGTRLTVL.